The text below deals with one TCR beta chain. What antigen it recognizes has not been identified. Nothing much larger sits one base from this clone, and base qualities are not available. The cohort consisted of 650 to 850 healthy bone marrow donors. At the time of sampling, all cohort members were nominally healthy, though unrecorded immune exposures were likely present. The donor was CMV seropositive and belonged to the group of 250 to 300 seropositive cohort members. Every donor gave a peripheral blood sample, and the peripheral blood mononuclear cells from that sample were used for TCR beta sequencing. Genomic DNA extraction from the blood cell samples was performed with the Qiagen DNeasy Blood Extraction Kit. Receptors were amplified or captured by the immunoSEQ multiplex PCR assay. For the multiplex PCR, a mixture combining 60 forward primers for TCR Vbeta segments and 13 reverse primers for TCR Jbeta segments was used. A multiplex PCR assay on genomic DNA amplified the CDR3 region of rearranged TCR beta genes. On the Illumina HiSeq System, the amplified TCR beta libraries were sequenced as 87-base-pair reads. The source study handled its data this way. Across the 700 or so repertoires, a later analysis counted some 81 million unique TCR beta chains, 9.5 million to 13 million of which were shared by at least two donors. To remove PCR and sequencing errors, raw reads were error-corrected and collapsed into unique sequences using a nearest-neighbor algorithm that merged closely related sequences. V, D and J gene segments were assigned by aligning CDR3 sequences to IMGT reference sequences. For a sequence to be retained, a match of at least six nucleotides was required to both a V gene segment and a J gene segment. A rearrangement was called productive if the CDR3 had no stop codons and remained in frame with V and J, and every other rearrangement was called non-productive. Following IMGT convention, CDR3 was defined as the stretch from the second conserved V-encoded cysteine up to the conserved J-encoded phenylalanine. The earlier analysis of fewer than 750 of the donors excluded sequences that lacked an unambiguous match to a single V gene segment. An earlier analysis of 587 of the donors classified V segments as functional when productive rearrangements were above 56.7% and as segregating when the standard deviation between donors was above 5%. A statistical classification framework was built for diagnosing cytomegalovirus status from the catalog of TCR beta chain sequences. In a later analysis, V and J genes were assigned by comparing TCR nucleotide sequences against IMGT/GENE-DB human TR gene sequences. Using the TCRdist pipeline, a later analysis assigned CDR3 sequences along with most-parsimonious VDJ recombination scenarios. In a later analysis, each TCR beta chain was defined by its CDR3 amino acid sequence together with its V-gene family, and reads without a unique V-gene family were excluded. A later analysis removed 500 to 650 highly shared, low-generation-probability nucleotide sequences to deal with suspected cross-contamination and a sequencing artifact. A later analysis calculated a clonal expansion index for each public chain from normalized within-repertoire ranks of inferred template counts. In a later analysis, generation probabilities were computed using a VDJ recombination model fitted to out-of-frame rearrangements, and the results were checked against IGoR. A later analysis scored TCR-TCR, TCR-HLA and TCR-CMV co-occurrence with hypergeometric tests, applying a repertoire-size bias correction to TCR pairs. False discovery rates were estimated in a later analysis by permuting HLA or CMV assignments 20 times. A later analysis grouped co-occurring TCRs with DBSCAN, adding TCRdist sequence similarity when clustering within HLA-allele-positive subsets. Repertoires with fewer than 30,000 or more than 120,000 public chains, plus five repertoires with anomalous nucleotide sharing, were excluded from co-occurrence clustering. TCRdb retrieved this table from immuneACCESS and kept in-frame rearrangements only. Not all clones are present; in checked studies, unresolved V genes account for under half, and no reason is known for the remainder. V, J and clone size are taken as reported in that table, and D and trimming were inferred from the DNA itself. For this sample there are around 120,000 clones; about 60% appear just once. Together, the top ten hold less than 12% of the sample.

The germline V gene (reference sequence) provides CDR1 SGHNT and CDR2 YYREEE. Trimmed from V: 6 bases; trimmed from J: 5 bases; junction bases lacking a gene match: 5. There are 14 amino acids in the CDR3, from cysteine to phenylalanine inclusive. Only CDR3 DNA remains: 42 bases, in frame from the first base. These data are taken from a study of cytomegalovirus exposure and HLA in healthy donors (dated by TCRdb to 2016 to 2017). Background for the entire study: An earlier analysis of a few hundred of the donors reported around 280 Gb of sequence data and 117 million unique TCR beta sequences obtained from around 170 million T cells. An early release covering more than 500 HLA-typed donors comprised approximately 290 gigabases of sequencing data and tens of millions of unique TCR sequences. Among the roughly 390 genotyped donors, around 81% belonged to the genetic ancestry cluster associated with self-reported Caucasian donors. The aim of the study was to test whether cataloging public T cell receptors could identify signatures of past pathogen exposure. Using immunosequencing, the study profiled T cell repertoires from 640 or so subjects and related those repertoires to cytomegalovirus serostatus. In addition to the first cohort of 666 subjects, a separate validation cohort of 120 different subjects was used. To predict cytomegalovirus infection status, the study combined high-throughput TCR immunosequencing, statistical association of individual TCRs with disease status, and machine learning. In a later analysis, previously published TCR beta repertoires from 550 to 700 donors were re-analyzed and high-resolution HLA genotyping was added so that TCR occurrence patterns could be studied. In the later analysis, no new phenotypic data were used to find candidate immune exposures; instead, reliance was placed on TCR beta sequences and their occurrence across donors. An earlier analysis of a few hundred of the donors applied high-throughput TCR beta sequencing to assess whether each TCR beta V gene segment acted as functional or pseudogenic. Donor age, sex, ethnicity and CMV serostatus were compiled together with the repertoire data. A later genetic analysis used genome-wide SNP genotypes for about 60% of the roughly 670 donors, treating that subset as a discovery cohort. All discovery cohort repertoires had been generated using a single sequencing platform. HLA typing included class I and class II loci at four-digit resolution. The number of donors typed differed by locus, with about 629-640 for A, B, C, DRB1 and DQB1, around 520 for DQA1, over 600 for DPA1, and approximately 470 for DPB1. Because of strong linkage in the cohort, roughly five DR-DQ haplotypes were treated as single units for association and clustering. Among almost 400 genotyped donors of the cohort, an average of approximately 230,000 unique TCR beta nucleotide sequences were sequenced per donor, around 20% of them non-productive. Summary of the overall study and its limitations: Several of the top co-occurrence clusters appeared to be linked to parvovirus B19, influenza, CMV and Epstein-Barr virus, according to a later analysis. Correlated functional status among segregating V segments might reflect linkage disequilibrium, but an unknown experimental factor could not be ruled out. The study listed 164 TCR beta chains as associated with cytomegalovirus. The cohort was sequenced for TCR beta chains only, and without alpha or paired-chain data the features that could be detected were limited. In vitro tests confirmed that a few of the cytomegalovirus-associated TCR beta chains recognize cytomegalovirus antigens. The classifier was reported to diagnose cytomegalovirus status with high specificity and sensitivity in both the original and validation cohorts. In a later genetic analysis, fewer N-insertions in productive TCRs were reported among donors in an Asian-associated ancestry cluster than the roughly 640-donor mean. When HLA alleles, especially DR and DQ, strongly co-occurred, attributing TCR associations to individual alleles was difficult. Compared with equally common non-associated chains, HLA-associated TCR beta chains in a later analysis were more clonally expanded and had lower generation probabilities. A later analysis found that TCR association rates varied across HLA loci, with DRB1 alleles showing the most associated TCRs and HLA-C alleles the fewest. V-gene and J-gene trimming of TCR beta chains was associated with a missense DCLRE1C variant in a later genetic analysis, and the association was replicated in an independent cohort. Presence/absence analyses assumed roughly uniform sequencing depth across donors, an assumption that may not hold. Roughly 17 rarely observed V segments, including chromosome 9 orphons, were excluded from the earlier analysis of about 610 of the donors because counts were too low. Because HLA typing was missing for some donors at each locus, association tests included only the typed subset. A group of highly shared sequence variants was considered likely to be a technical artifact of the sequencing pipeline. A further reported finding was that TCR beta sequences accurately predicted the HLA-A and HLA-B alleles for most subjects in the first cohort. The authors suggested that the approach could potentially be extended to other disease states and immunological phenotypes. A later analysis found that most CMV-associated TCR beta chains appeared HLA-restricted, with HLA associations seemingly driven largely by CMV exposure. Specific HLA alleles were associated with over 15,000 TCR beta sequences at a false discovery rate of 0.05 in a later analysis. While some public TCRs were present in many individuals, most TCR sequences turned up only very rarely across donors. Broadly in line with IMGT annotations, most TCR beta V segments showed up in productive rearrangements about 90% or about 30% of the time in an earlier analysis of several hundred of the donors. Immune exposure information for the cohort was limited to CMV serostatus. Some IMGT-functional V segments, including TRBV6-2 and TRBV6-3, could not be distinguished by the 87-base-pair reads and were therefore excluded.

The chain links TRBV5-4 with TRBJ2-7, and 13 junctional nucleotides match TRBD2. Sequencing input: PBMCs. This clonotype was sampled from a middle-aged man in good health and CMV-seropositive. The base sequence is TGTGCCAGCACCCGAGGACTAGCGGGAGACGAGCAGTACTTC. It translates to CASTRGLAGDEQYF.